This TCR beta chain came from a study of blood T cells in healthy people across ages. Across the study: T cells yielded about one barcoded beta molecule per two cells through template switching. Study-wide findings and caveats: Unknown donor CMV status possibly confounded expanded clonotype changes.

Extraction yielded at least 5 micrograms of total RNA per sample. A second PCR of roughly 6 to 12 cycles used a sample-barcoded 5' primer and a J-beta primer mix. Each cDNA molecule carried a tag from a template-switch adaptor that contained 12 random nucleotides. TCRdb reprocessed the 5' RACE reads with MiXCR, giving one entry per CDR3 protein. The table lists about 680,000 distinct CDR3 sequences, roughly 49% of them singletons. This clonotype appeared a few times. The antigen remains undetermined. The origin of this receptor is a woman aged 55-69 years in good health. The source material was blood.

The CDR3 protein is CSAANRGLSYEQYF. The DNA for the CDR3 is TGCAGTGCTGCCAACAGGGGCCTATCCTACGAGCAGTACTTC. The V call is TRBV20-1, the J call TRBJ2-7; 7 bases line up with TRBD1. V shed 5 bases and J 1 base; nucleotides not matched to a gene: 8. The CDR3 runs 14 residues. Germline V gene data show CDR1 as DFQATT and CDR2 as SNEGSKA (reference sequence).